The clone carrying this T cell receptor (beta chain) appeared once. Trimming cost V 7 bases and J 5 bases; bases outside gene matches: 9. The CDR3 length is 14 residues. Germline V gives CDR1 SGDLS, CDR2 YYNGEE. These data belong to a study of blood T cell repertoires in COVID-19. Turning to the study itself: The United States, Italy and Spain supplied acute and convalescent COVID-19 samples. PBMCs, B-cell-depleted T cells, or T cells provided the cDNA or gDNA that made up the material.

Per the original data handling: Nucleated cell number was recorded as an estimate derived from reference gene primer amplification. TCRdb's table, derived via immunoSEQ multiplex PCR, lists solely in-frame clones and lacks some. That table furnishes V, J and clone size, whereas the DNA furnished D and trimming. This sample has fewer than 80,000 clones; around 90% occur once, and the top ten carry under 1.3%. The specimen sequenced was peripheral blood. The gene calls are TRBV9 and TRBJ1-1; TRBD1 aligns across 9 bases. The TCR originated in a man aged 70 or older with acute or convalescent COVID-19. The CDR3 here is CASAQQGARTEAFF. The CDR3 DNA follows: TGTGCCAGCGCGCAACAGGGGGCTCGAACTGAAGCTTTCTTT.